Detailed here is one T cell receptor (beta chain). Under the authors' procedure: Estimation of nucleated cell counts was performed using reference gene primer amplification. The repertoire was sequenced with immunoSEQ multiplex PCR; TCRdb's copy has only in-frame clones and lacks some. V, J and clone size reflect that table, while D and trimming were determined from the DNA. This sample has some 130,000 clones, with 75% to 90% found just once. This entry is derived from a study of blood T cell repertoires in COVID-19. As for the study in general: Some COVID-19 samples were acute and others convalescent; all came from the United States, Italy and Spain. The analysed material was cDNA or gDNA that came from T cells, B-cell-depleted T cells, or PBMCs.

Material: peripheral blood. This sequence originates from a woman aged 45-59 years who had recovered from COVID-19.

The CDR3 is CASSTRNEQYF. The CDR3 nucleotides read TGTGCCAGCTCAACCAGGAACGAGCAGTACTTC. V gene TRBV18 combines with J gene TRBJ2-7; D not certain. The V gene lost 5 bases and the J gene lost 5 bases, with 7 bases spanning the gap. Germline assignment: CDR1 KGHSH and CDR2 LQKENI. The CDR3 consists of 11 residues.